This T cell receptor beta chain derives from a study of early T cells in non-severe SARS-CoV-2 infection. The CDR3 is 12 amino acids. V was clipped by 8 bases and J by 2 bases, with 9 bases between them. The germline CDR1 and CDR2 sequences are SGDLS and YYNGEE. This clonotype turned up a few times. TCRdb re-derived calls from the 5' RACE reads in MiXCR, one entry per CDR3 protein. The sample lists approximately 35,000 distinct CDR3 sequences; approximately 5% were seen once. The chain links TRBV9 to TRBJ2-3; the D call may be TRBD1 or TRBD2 (5 bases each). The sequencing sample was made of whole blood. The clonotype was recovered from an adult who was a healthcare worker with PCR-confirmed SARS-CoV-2 infection or an uninfected control (not recorded which). The CDR3 sequence is CARWGYTDTQYF. The CDR3 DNA reads as TGTGCCAGGTGGGGGTACACAGATACGCAGTATTTT.